A selection of T cell receptor beta chains follows, all from one sample in a study of T cell changes during pregnancy in multiple sclerosis. Profiling relied on immunoSEQ multiplex PCR, and the TCRdb table lists in-frame clones only, not all of them. The sample contains approximately 98,000 clones, just over 90% of which appear only once. The material sequenced was peripheral blood, taken after pregnancy. The receptors were gathered from a female donor in good health, enrolled as a control in a pregnancy study. The CDR3 runs from the conserved cysteine through the conserved F or W. D genes are given only for firm matches. Clone size is stated in some rows and not others, as once, few, many or a class when expanded.

clone_size,v_call,d_call,j_call,cdr3_nt,cdr3_aa
-,TRBV30,-,TRBJ1-4,TGTGCCTGGAGACTACACCCCTTTGCAACTAATGAAAAACTGTTTTTT,CAWRLHPFATNEKLFF
-,TRBV19,TRBD1,TRBJ1-5,TGTGCCAGTAGATCGACAGGGACGCGCAATCAGCCCCAGCATTTT,CASRSTGTRNQPQHF
-,TRBV27,TRBD1,TRBJ2-1,TGTGCCAGCAGCGGGACAGACTCCTACAATGAGCAGTTCTTC,CASSGTDSYNEQFF
-,TRBV4-1,TRBD2,TRBJ2-3,TGCGCCAGCAGCCTCTCGGGCGGGGGGGCCGGAGATACGCAGTATTTT,CASSLSGGGAGDTQYF
-,TRBV5-4,-,TRBJ2-3,TGTGCCAGCAGCCCGGGGACTTTGGATACGCAGTATTTT,CASSPGTLDTQYF
few,TRBV7-2,-,TRBJ1-2,TGTGCCAGCAGCTCACTAGGGTTGGCCGGCTACACCTTC,CASSSLGLAGYTF
-,TRBV18,-,TRBJ2-5,TGTGCCAGCTCACCTAGCCAAGAGACCCAGTACTTC,CASSPSQETQYF
-,TRBV11-2,TRBD2,TRBJ2-3,TGTGCCAGCAGCTATCTGCGGGGGGGTAGCACAGATACGCAGTATTTT,CASSYLRGGSTDTQYF
-,TRBV5-5,TRBD2,TRBJ2-3,TGTGCCAGCAGCCGATGGACTAGCGGGGGGGCCCGTACGCAGTATTTT,CASSRWTSGGARTQYF
-,TRBV7-9,-,TRBJ1-2,TGTGCCAGCAGGGGGCTTACCGATGACACAGATGGCTACACCTTC,CASRGLTDDTDGYTF
-,TRBV6-5,TRBD1,TRBJ1-2,TGTGCCAGCAGCGGGACAGGGGGGGACTATGGCTACACCTTC,CASSGTGGDYGYTF
-,TRBV7-9,TRBD1,TRBJ2-7,TGTGCCAGCAGCTCTCAAACCCCCCGGACAGGGACCTACGAGCAGTACTTC,CASSSQTPRTGTYEQYF
-,TRBV7-3,-,TRBJ1-3,TGTGCCAGCAGCGCGGCGTGGGGAAACACCATATATTTT,CASSAAWGNTIYF
-,TRBV7-2,-,TRBJ1-3,TGTGCCAGCAGCCCCTTGGCAGGGTGGGACACCATATATTTT,CASSPLAGWDTIYF
-,TRBV23-1,-,TRBJ1-1,TGCGCCCCCAGACGGGGACTGGGTGTCACTGAAGCTTTCTTT,CAPRRGLGVTEAFF
once,TRBV27,TRBD1,TRBJ2-3,TGTGCCAGCAGTTTACCGGGACAGGGCTCCGTTTCTAGCACAGATACGCAGTATTTT,CASSLPGQGSVSSTDTQYF
-,TRBV6-5,TRBD1,TRBJ2-7,TGTGCCAGCAGTTACCGCCAAGTACGGACAGGTTACGAGCAGTACTTC,CASSYRQVRTGYEQYF